Listed here are 12 T cell receptor beta chains from one sample, sequenced in a study of tumor-infiltrating lymphocytes in primary liver carcinoma. Extraction of RNA together with DNA used about 17-31 mg of unsorted bulk tissue. From around 0.5 ug total RNA, TCR beta cDNA was generated with a primer in the constant region. TCR beta libraries came from three nested multiplex PCR rounds using slightly modified ARM-PCR. Forward primers for TRBV1-TRBV30 and a C-beta reverse primer served the first two PCR rounds, at about 9 cycles each. TCRdb independently ran MiXCR on the multiplex PCR reads; one entry per CDR3 protein. The top ten clones hold 35% of a sample with around 22,000 distinct CDR3 sequences, over 75% of them seen once. Sequencing input: liver tumor tissue from sampling region 2. Subset specified: tumor region T2, inferior pole. Receptor source: a woman aged 25 to 45 with primary liver carcinoma and hepatitis B virus infection.

This clonotype has at least ten counts. With a much larger clone just one base away, this may be a read error. J is TRBJ1-3 and V is TRBV5-1; tentatively, D is TRBD1 (5 bases). V was cut by 8 bases and J by 0 bases, with 21 bases left in between. The CDR3 spans 17 residues. From germline, CDR1 is SGHRS and CDR2 YFSETQ. CDR3 nucleotide sequence: TGCGCCAGGAGCATCACGACCGGGACCCTCTCTGGAAACACCATATATTTT. This gives the protein CARSITTGTLSGNTIYF.

This chain uses TRBV4-3 with TRBJ2-3; D possibly uses TRBD1 or TRBD2 (5 bases each). The CDR3 is 17 residues long. Trimming cost V 4 bases and J 12 bases, with 29 bases left between them. Germline CDR1 reads LGHNA; CDR2 reads YSLEER. The CDR3 region has the DNA TGCGCCAGCAGCCGCCACATAGGGGACCCCCCCTCGGGGAGACAGTATTTT. This codes for CASSRHIGDPPSGRQYF.

The chain couples TRBV5-5 to TRBJ2-4; TRBD2 aligns across 7 bases. V was pared by 2 bases and J by 8 bases, with 13 bases of the junction left unmatched. This CDR3 region has 16 residues. The V gene's germline CDR1 is SGHKS and CDR2 YYEKEE (reference sequence). The CDR3: CASSLVGREGSDIQYF. Written as DNA, the CDR3 is TGTGCCAGCAGCTTAGTAGGGAGGGAGGGGTCGGACATTCAGTACTTC.

Notes on this clonotype: A single base separates this from a much larger clone, so it may be a read error. This chain uses TRBV7-2 with TRBJ1-1; the D gene is possibly TRBD1 (6 bases). Germline V gene sequence: CDR1 SGHTA, CDR2 FQGNSA. The CDR3 is made up of 18 amino acids. V dropped 5 bases and J dropped 0 bases, with 22 bases sitting between them. CDR3 loop: CASSPRLRGVSMNTEAFF. CDR3 in DNA: TGTGCCAGCAGCCCTCGACTGAGGGGGGTGAGCATGAACACTGAAGCTTTCTTT. The full variable domain, in which reference TRBV7-2 and TRBJ1-1 provide the parts outside the CDR3, is GAGVSQSPSNKVTEKGKDVELRCDPISGHTALYWYRQSLGQGLEFLIYFQGNSAPDKSGLPSDRFSAERTGGSVSTLTIQRTQQEDSAVYLCASSPRLRGVSMNTEAFFGQGTRLTVV.

This clonotype was seen only a few times. The chain couples TRBV5-1 to TRBJ2-1; weak D call: TRBD2 (5 bases). Germline V gene lookup returns CDR1 SGHRS and CDR2 YFSETQ. The V and J ends lost 2 bases and 6 bases respectively, with 18 bases between them. This CDR3 is 16 amino acids long. In DNA form, the CDR3 reads TGCGCCAGCAGCTTTACGATATCCCCGGGGTTCAATGAGCAGTTCTTC. This sequence encodes CASSFTISPGFNEQFF.

With regard to this clonotype: No DNA is shown, since the ends of the CDR3 on it are uncertain; the CDR3 is the one TCRdb lists. The chain joins TRBV6-1 to TRBJ1-2. The CDR3 length is 18 residues, termini included. Germline loops: CDR1 MNHNS, CDR2 SASEGT. The chain's CDR3 is CVSSERFQVLRSIYGCTF.

This clonotype was recorded a few times. An end of the junction does not agree with germline; a read error may underlie this. The chain carries TRBV7-7 and TRBJ2-5; no firm D call. Germline V gives CDR1 SSHAT, CDR2 FNYEAQ (reference sequence). The CDR3 loop spans 13 amino acids. The CDR3 DNA follows: TGTGCTAGCAGCTGGACGGAAGCAGAGACCCAGTACTTC. Amino acid sequence: CASSWTEAETQYF.

About this clonotype: Since no conserved phenylalanine or tryptophan closes the CDR3, a read error is the likely cause. The chain carries TRBV7-8 and TRBJ2-3; 10 nucleotides align to TRBD2. CDR3 size: 16 residues. The V gene's germline CDR1 is SGHVS and CDR2 FQNEAQ. CDR3 sequence (DNA): TGTGCTAGCAGCTCAGGAGCGGGAGGGCCTGGTGATACGCAGTATTCT. Its protein product is CASSSGAGGPGDTQYS.

About this clonotype: The junction differs from germline at one of its ends, possibly a read error. The J gene is TRBJ2-3, the V gene TRBV7-8; D may be TRBD2 (5 bases). The CDR3 runs to 13 residues. Germline V gene lookup returns CDR1 SGHVS and CDR2 FQNEAQ. CDR3: CARSSLVSDTQYF. The CDR3 region has the DNA TGTGCCCGCAGCTCACTAGTATCCGATACGCAGTATTTT.

The J gene is TRBJ1-1, the V gene TRBV29-1; D perhaps matches TRBD1 (6 bases). The CDR3 loop spans 12 amino acids. Germline loops: CDR1 SQVTM, CDR2 ANQGSEA. The CDR3 loop reads CKVDTGSTEAFF. CDR3 nucleotides: TGCAAGGTCGATACAGGGAGCACTGAAGCTTTCTTT.

J is TRBJ2-2 and V is TRBV4-2; TRBD2 matches at 7 bases. V dropped 2 bases and J dropped 5; count of bases not matched to a gene: 14. The CDR3 spans 18 residues. Germline V CDR1 and CDR2: LGHNA, YNFKEQ. The CDR3 sequence: CASSQPSRLAGVTGELFF. The CDR3 bases are TGTGCCAGCAGCCAACCCTCAAGATTAGCGGGTGTAACCGGGGAGCTGTTTTTT.

The chain uses TRBV6-4 and TRBJ1-5; D gene ambiguous. Germline CDR1 reads MRHNA; CDR2 reads SNTAGT. There are 16 residues in the CDR3. Trimming stripped 10 bases from V and 0 bases from J, with 19 bases between. CDR3 sequence reads: CATDTFCPYSNQPQHF. The CDR3 DNA reads as TGTGCCACTGACACTTTTTGCCCTTATAGCAATCAGCCCCAGCATTTT.